The rows below give T cell receptor beta chains drawn from one sample of a study of identical twins. TCRdb recomputed calls from the 5' RACE reads with MiXCR, one row per CDR3 protein. There are about 690,000 distinct CDR3 sequences in the sample; approximately 22% occur only once, and approximately 4.3% lies in the top ten. The sample also formed part of further work on T cells expressing NK-cell markers.

Sequenced material: PBMCs. Receptors were obtained from a woman younger than 30 in good health. The CDR3 runs from the conserved cysteine through the conserved F or W. The D gene is left open where the match is weak. Some rows have no size entry. The others give once, few or many, or a class for an expanded clone.

j_gene: TRBJ2-5
len: 11
d_gene: -
v_gene: TRBV29-1
abundance: few
CDR3aa: CSVHERETQYF
CDR3nt: TGCAGCGTTCACGAGCGGGAGACCCAGTACTTC

j_gene: TRBJ2-5
len: 12
d_gene: -
v_gene: TRBV29-1
abundance: few
CDR3aa: CSVRRGPETQYF
CDR3nt: TGCAGCGTCCGCCGCGGGCCGGAGACCCAGTACTTC

j_gene: TRBJ1-2
len: 13
d_gene: -
v_gene: TRBV5-5
abundance: few
CDR3aa: CASSPDLNYGYTF
CDR3nt: TGTGCCAGCAGCCCGGACTTAAACTATGGCTACACCTTC

j_gene: TRBJ2-7
len: 14
d_gene: -
v_gene: TRBV7-6
abundance: few
CDR3aa: CASSLEVGTYEQYF
CDR3nt: TGTGCCAGCAGCTTAGAAGTCGGAACCTACGAGCAGTACTTC

j_gene: TRBJ2-7
len: 13
d_gene: TRBD1
v_gene: TRBV12-3/TRBV12-4
abundance: -
CDR3aa: CASSPTGFGEQYF
CDR3nt: TGTGCCAGCAGTCCGACAGGGTTCGGGGAGCAGTACTTC

j_gene: TRBJ2-6
len: 18
d_gene: TRBD2
v_gene: TRBV10-3
abundance: -
CDR3aa: CAISEPPGGSSGANVLTF
CDR3nt: TGTGCCATCAGTGAACCCCCGGGCGGGAGCTCTGGGGCCAACGTCCTGACTTTC

j_gene: TRBJ2-6
len: 14
d_gene: -
v_gene: TRBV12-3/TRBV12-4
abundance: -
CDR3aa: CASTRGPGANVLTF
CDR3nt: TGTGCCAGCACGAGAGGTCCTGGGGCCAACGTCCTGACTTTC

j_gene: TRBJ2-3
len: 15
d_gene: -
v_gene: TRBV5-1
abundance: -
CDR3aa: CASSFRQRALDTQYF
CDR3nt: TGCGCCAGCAGCTTTAGGCAGAGGGCACTTGATACGCAGTATTTT

j_gene: TRBJ2-7
len: 15
d_gene: -
v_gene: TRBV6-2/TRBV6-3
abundance: -
CDR3aa: CASLNVGGGPAEQYF
CDR3nt: TGTGCCAGCCTCAACGTAGGCGGGGGCCCGGCCGAGCAGTACTTC

j_gene: TRBJ1-1
len: 16
d_gene: TRBD1
v_gene: TRBV20-1
abundance: -
CDR3aa: CSARVNRGGMNTEAFF
CDR3nt: TGCAGTGCTAGAGTAAACAGGGGTGGGATGAACACTGAAGCTTTCTTT

j_gene: TRBJ2-1
len: 12
d_gene: -
v_gene: TRBV5-1
abundance: -
CDR3aa: CASAVGGGEQFF
CDR3nt: TGCGCCAGCGCCGTGGGGGGTGGGGAGCAGTTCTTC

j_gene: TRBJ2-7
len: 16
d_gene: -
v_gene: TRBV28
abundance: few
CDR3aa: CASSSPDSRGPYEQYF
CDR3nt: TGTGCCAGCAGTTCCCCTGACTCGCGCGGACCCTACGAGCAGTACTTC

j_gene: TRBJ2-4
len: 13
d_gene: TRBD1
v_gene: TRBV20-1
abundance: few
CDR3aa: CSASPGQGDIQYF
CDR3nt: TGCAGTGCTAGTCCCGGACAGGGGGACATTCAGTACTTC

j_gene: TRBJ2-3
len: 13
d_gene: -
v_gene: TRBV29-1
abundance: -
CDR3aa: CSVLMANTDTQYF
CDR3nt: TGCAGCGTTCTAATGGCCAACACAGATACGCAGTATTTT

j_gene: TRBJ2-1
len: 13
d_gene: TRBD2
v_gene: TRBV20-1
abundance: -
CDR3aa: CSAMAGVKYEQFF
CDR3nt: TGCAGTGCTATGGCGGGAGTTAAGTATGAGCAGTTCTTC

j_gene: TRBJ1-2
len: 13
d_gene: -
v_gene: TRBV12-3/TRBV12-4
abundance: -
CDR3aa: CASSSYLRGGYTF
CDR3nt: TGTGCCAGCAGTTCGTATCTACGGGGTGGCTACACCTTC

j_gene: TRBJ2-1
len: 15
d_gene: TRBD2
v_gene: TRBV4-2
abundance: -
CDR3aa: CASSQAGGPSNEQFF
CDR3nt: TGTGCCAGCAGCCAAGCGGGGGGGCCGTCGAATGAGCAGTTCTTC

j_gene: TRBJ2-1
len: 14
d_gene: TRBD1
v_gene: TRBV5-1
abundance: -
CDR3aa: CASSWGDQGAEQFF
CDR3nt: TGCGCCAGCAGCTGGGGGGACCAGGGGGCTGAGCAGTTCTTC

j_gene: TRBJ2-1
len: 15
d_gene: -
v_gene: TRBV12-3/TRBV12-4
abundance: -
CDR3aa: CASIWALANSNEQFF
CDR3nt: TGTGCCAGCATTTGGGCCCTAGCAAATTCGAATGAGCAGTTCTTC

j_gene: TRBJ2-2
len: 17
d_gene: TRBD2
v_gene: TRBV7-9
abundance: -
CDR3aa: CASSLSLAGVGTGELFF
CDR3nt: TGTGCCAGCAGCTTAAGCCTAGCGGGAGTAGGAACCGGGGAGCTGTTTTTT

j_gene: TRBJ2-7
len: 15
d_gene: TRBD2
v_gene: TRBV10-3
abundance: few
CDR3aa: CAIGTVPTSGDEQYF
CDR3nt: TGTGCCATCGGAACCGTCCCGACTAGCGGGGACGAGCAGTACTTC

j_gene: TRBJ1-3
len: 15
d_gene: -
v_gene: TRBV20-1
abundance: -
CDR3aa: CSAEGEGLLGNTIYF
CDR3nt: TGCAGTGCTGAGGGCGAGGGCCTGTTGGGGAACACCATATATTTT

j_gene: TRBJ2-5
len: 15
d_gene: -
v_gene: TRBV20-1
abundance: few
CDR3aa: CSARSLGRGAETQYF
CDR3nt: TGCAGTGCTAGATCCCTCGGAAGAGGTGCAGAGACCCAGTACTTC

j_gene: TRBJ1-2
len: 13
d_gene: TRBD1
v_gene: TRBV12-3/TRBV12-4
abundance: many
CDR3aa: CASSLTGVEGYTF
CDR3nt: TGTGCCAGCAGTTTAACAGGGGTGGAAGGCTACACCTTC

j_gene: TRBJ2-1
len: 13
d_gene: -
v_gene: TRBV7-2
abundance: -
CDR3aa: CASSAGQRGEQFF
CDR3nt: TGTGCCAGCAGCGCGGGACAGAGAGGTGAGCAGTTCTTC

j_gene: TRBJ2-2
len: 12
d_gene: -
v_gene: TRBV12-3/TRBV12-4
abundance: few
CDR3aa: CAWGEYTGELFF
CDR3nt: TGTGCCTGGGGGGAATACACCGGGGAGCTGTTTTTT

j_gene: TRBJ2-2
len: 13
d_gene: -
v_gene: TRBV2
abundance: -
CDR3aa: CASTGSRTGELFF
CDR3nt: TGTGCCAGCACCGGCTCACGCACCGGGGAGCTGTTTTTT

j_gene: TRBJ2-1
len: 14
d_gene: TRBD2
v_gene: TRBV5-1
abundance: -
CDR3aa: CASRPSGGHNEQFF
CDR3nt: TGCGCCAGCAGGCCGAGCGGGGGACACAATGAGCAGTTCTTC

j_gene: TRBJ2-3
len: 14
d_gene: TRBD2
v_gene: TRBV7-8
abundance: many
CDR3aa: CASTLAGGSDTQYF
CDR3nt: TGTGCCAGCACCCTAGCGGGAGGCTCAGATACGCAGTATTTT

j_gene: TRBJ2-5
len: 15
d_gene: TRBD2
v_gene: TRBV5-1
abundance: -
CDR3aa: CASSSQTSGLETQYF
CDR3nt: TGCGCCAGCAGCTCCCAAACTAGCGGGCTAGAGACCCAGTACTTC

j_gene: TRBJ2-2
len: 14
d_gene: -
v_gene: TRBV6-1
abundance: -
CDR3aa: CACGRGSSTGELFF
CDR3nt: TGTGCCTGCGGACGGGGATCCAGCACCGGGGAGCTGTTTTTT

j_gene: TRBJ2-6
len: 14
d_gene: -
v_gene: TRBV29-1
abundance: -
CDR3aa: CSVDWASGANVLTF
CDR3nt: TGCAGCGTTGATTGGGCATCTGGGGCCAACGTCCTGACTTTC

j_gene: TRBJ1-2
len: 14
d_gene: -
v_gene: TRBV20-1
abundance: -
CDR3aa: CSALLITPNYGYTF
CDR3nt: TGCAGTGCGCTCTTAATTACGCCTAACTATGGCTACACCTTC

j_gene: TRBJ2-7
len: 15
d_gene: TRBD1
v_gene: TRBV4-3
abundance: -
CDR3aa: CASSQTQGATYEQYF
CDR3nt: TGCGCCAGCAGCCAAACACAGGGGGCCACCTACGAGCAGTACTTC

j_gene: TRBJ2-1
len: 19
d_gene: -
v_gene: TRBV4-1
abundance: -
CDR3aa: CASSPDQSIFGSSYNEQFF
CDR3nt: TGCGCCAGCAGCCCAGACCAGAGCATATTTGGGAGCTCCTACAATGAGCAGTTCTTC

j_gene: TRBJ2-2
len: 16
d_gene: -
v_gene: TRBV12-3/TRBV12-4
abundance: -
CDR3aa: CASSLNPAGSTGELFF
CDR3nt: TGTGCCAGCAGTTTAAATCCCGCAGGGTCCACCGGGGAGCTGTTTTTT

j_gene: TRBJ2-5
len: 14
d_gene: -
v_gene: TRBV7-7
abundance: few
CDR3aa: CASSSRSVQETQYF
CDR3nt: TGTGCTAGCAGCTCACGATCAGTCCAAGAGACCCAGTACTTC

j_gene: TRBJ2-6
len: 18
d_gene: TRBD2
v_gene: TRBV20-1
abundance: -
CDR3aa: CCGEGPSGSHSGANVLTF
CDR3nt: TGCTGTGGCGAAGGTCCTAGCGGGAGCCACTCTGGGGCCAACGTCCTGACTTTC

j_gene: TRBJ1-5
len: 13
d_gene: -
v_gene: TRBV20-1
abundance: -
CDR3aa: CSARRGVIMPQHF
CDR3nt: TGCAGTGCGCGGCGGGGGGTCATCATGCCCCAGCATTTT

j_gene: TRBJ2-7
len: 14
d_gene: -
v_gene: TRBV5-1
abundance: -
CDR3aa: CASSLNTGPYEQYF
CDR3nt: TGCGCCAGCAGCTTGAATACTGGGCCCTACGAGCAGTACTTC

j_gene: TRBJ2-7
len: 16
d_gene: TRBD1
v_gene: TRBV6-2/TRBV6-3
abundance: many
CDR3aa: CASSYAWTGESYEQYF
CDR3nt: TGTGCCAGCAGTTACGCCTGGACAGGGGAGAGCTACGAGCAGTACTTC

j_gene: TRBJ1-1
len: 13
d_gene: -
v_gene: TRBV6-1
abundance: -
CDR3aa: CASRGVAFTEAFF
CDR3nt: TGTGCCAGCAGGGGGGTCGCCTTCACTGAAGCTTTCTTT

j_gene: TRBJ2-3
len: 15
d_gene: TRBD1
v_gene: TRBV24-1
abundance: -
CDR3aa: CATGSRDRGQDTQYF
CDR3nt: TGTGCCACTGGCTCGAGGGACAGGGGACAAGATACGCAGTATTTT

j_gene: TRBJ2-7
len: 17
d_gene: -
v_gene: TRBV4-3
abundance: few
CDR3aa: CASSQDVTVWADYEQYF
CDR3nt: TGCGCCAGCAGCCAAGATGTGACTGTGTGGGCGGACTACGAGCAGTACTTC

j_gene: TRBJ2-3
len: 14
d_gene: TRBD2
v_gene: TRBV3-1
abundance: -
CDR3aa: CASSQSGGDDTQYF
CDR3nt: TGTGCCAGCAGCCAATCGGGGGGTGACGATACGCAGTATTTT

j_gene: TRBJ2-1
len: 17
d_gene: TRBD1
v_gene: TRBV5-1
abundance: -
CDR3aa: CASSLASGTGHHNEQFF
CDR3nt: TGCGCCAGCAGCTTGGCATCCGGGACAGGGCACCACAATGAGCAGTTCTTC

j_gene: TRBJ2-1
len: 15
d_gene: -
v_gene: TRBV10-3
abundance: few
CDR3aa: CAISEPTDPYNEQFF
CDR3nt: TGTGCCATCAGTGAGCCGACAGACCCCTACAATGAGCAGTTCTTC